Each of the 28 T cell receptor beta chains below was sequenced from the same sample in a study of response to subunit inactivated influenza vaccine. TCRdb used MiXCR to reprocess the RT-PCR reads, holding one entry per CDR3 protein. Among hundreds of thousands of distinct CDR3 sequences listed, about 18% were seen once. The sequencing used PBMCs from blood, collected roughly 5 days after vaccination. All receptors come from a man aged 45-65 years who received an inactivated influenza vaccine.

The chain carries TRBV6-2 or TRBV6-3 and TRBJ1-5, with D hard to call. There are 15 residues in the CDR3. The V and J ends lost 2 bases and 4 bases respectively, with 12 bases between them. Per the germline V gene, CDR1 is MNHEY and CDR2 is SVGEGT. The CDR3 spells CASSYSPGWNQPQHF. The CDR3 coding sequence is TGTGCCAGCAGTTACAGCCCGGGGTGGAATCAGCCCCAGCATTTT.

This clonotype has just a few counts. V is TRBV6-2 or TRBV6-3 and J is TRBJ1-1; the D is unclear. V was shortened by 0 bases and J by 4 bases, with 9 bases between the two germline ends. The V gene's germline CDR1 is MNHEY and CDR2 SVGEGT. The CDR3 consists of 14 residues. CDR3 DNA sequence: TGTGCCAGCAGTTACTCTGTCGAGAGCACTGAAGCTTTCTTT. Translated, it gives CASSYSVESTEAFF.

This clonotype was seen many times. This CDR3 is CASSYTSGGNEQFF. As DNA, the CDR3 is TGTGCCAGCAGTTACACTTCAGGGGGCAATGAGCAGTTCTTC. The rearrangement uses TRBV6-5 and TRBJ2-1; 7 bases align to TRBD1. Germline lookup yields CDR1 MNHEY and CDR2 SVGAGI. The CDR3 totals 14 residues. J was trimmed by 6 bases and V by 2 bases; bases with no gene match: 4.

CDR3 loop: CSAVVAGGSGELFF. CDR3 DNA: TGCAGTGCCGTTGTAGCGGGAGGCAGCGGGGAGCTGTTTTTT. The rearrangement uses TRBV20-1 and TRBJ2-2, with TRBD2 matching 10 bases. The CDR3 is made up of 14 amino acids. CDR1 and CDR2 (germline): DFQATT, SNEGSKA (reference sequence). Unmatched junction bases numbered 8, after V lost 6 bases and J lost 7 bases.

This clonotype appeared a few times. The chain combines TRBV6-2 or TRBV6-3 with TRBJ2-5; D is undetermined. Trimming left V 0 bases short and J 4 bases short, with 27 bases between. The CDR3 covers 20 residues. From germline, CDR1 is MNHEY and CDR2 SVGEGT. CDR3 residues: CASSYSSPRALGLERETQYF. CDR3 DNA: TGTGCCAGCAGTTACTCGAGCCCCCGGGCACTGGGTCTCGAGAGAGAGACCCAGTACTTC.

This clonotype was found a few times. The chain employs TRBV12-3 or TRBV12-4 and TRBJ1-4, with unresolved D. V dropped 6 bases and J dropped 7 bases, with 6 bases sitting between them. The CDR3 has 11 amino acids. CDR3 in amino acids: CASRQAEKLFF. The CDR3 DNA is TGTGCCAGCAGGCAGGCTGAAAAACTGTTTTTT.

This clonotype appeared a few times. The chain recombines TRBV3-1 with TRBJ1-1; D perhaps matches TRBD1 (5 bases). CDR3 length: 14 residues. Germline loops: CDR1 LGHDT, CDR2 YNNKEL (reference sequence). V was pared by 4 bases and J by 4 bases, with 13 bases between. Here the CDR3 reads CASSRARRGTEAFF. DNA for the CDR3: TGTGCCAGCAGCCGGGCTCGGAGGGGCACTGAAGCTTTCTTT.

The rearrangement links TRBV7-2 to TRBJ1-5; D ambiguous. V was shortened by 3 bases and J by 0 bases, with 12 bases between the two germline ends. The length of the CDR3 is 16 residues. The germline V gene encodes CDR1 SGHTA and CDR2 FQGNSA. CDR3 residues: CASSFGAGNSNQPQHF. The DNA for the CDR3 is TGTGCCAGCAGCTTTGGCGCGGGGAATAGCAATCAGCCCCAGCATTTT.

The sample holds a few counts of this clonotype. This chain connects TRBV7-9 to TRBJ2-7; D ambiguous. CDR3 length equals 12 residues. The V end was cut by 2 bases, the J end by 6 bases, with 8 bases between. Germline V CDR1 and CDR2: SEHNR, FQNEAQ (reference sequence). The CDR3 sequence is CASSLWDREQYF. DNA of the CDR3: TGTGCCAGCAGCTTATGGGATCGCGAGCAGTACTTC.

This clonotype was counted many times. The chain uses TRBV20-1 and TRBJ2-7; D unresolved. Germline-derived CDR1 and CDR2 are DFQATT and SNEGSKA (reference sequence). Between the trimmed V and J ends, which lost 0 bases and 0 bases, there was a span of 12 bases. The CDR3 runs to 15 residues. The CDR3 DNA follows: TGCAGTGCTAGAGATCTTGTCCAGAGCTCCTACGAGCAGTACTTC. Its translation is CSARDLVQSSYEQYF.

This clonotype was detected many times. The chain employs TRBV20-1 and TRBJ1-2; 8 bases match TRBD1. CDR3 size: 13 residues. V lost 6 bases to trimming and J lost 4 bases; unmatched junction nucleotides: 7. Germline-derived CDR1 and CDR2 are DFQATT and SNEGSKA (reference sequence). CDR3 residues: CSATRGQGYGYTF. The CDR3 nucleotides are TGCAGTGCAACCAGGGGGCAGGGCTATGGCTACACCTTC.

The J gene is TRBJ2-7, the V gene TRBV5-1; possible D gene TRBD2, 6 bases. The CDR3 loop spans 15 amino acids. Germline V gives CDR1 SGHRS, CDR2 YFSETQ. Trimming left V 6 bases short and J 0 bases short, with 16 bases between. This CDR3 is CASTPGLINSYEQYF. Here the CDR3 DNA reads TGCGCCAGCACCCCGGGACTCATTAACTCCTACGAGCAGTACTTC.

The chain uses TRBV19 and TRBJ2-7; D is perhaps TRBD1 (6 bases). V dropped 4 bases and J dropped 6 bases, with 16 bases sitting between them. This CDR3 comprises 14 residues. The V gene's germline CDR1 is LNHDA and CDR2 SQIVND (reference sequence). The CDR3 DNA reads TGTGCCAGTAGTAACACACAGGGAACACGCGAGCAGTACTTC. Protein product: CASSNTQGTREQYF.

The V call is TRBV6-5, the J call TRBJ2-2; D remains ambiguous. Trimming stripped 4 bases from V and 0 bases from J, with 15 bases between. From germline, CDR1 is MNHEY and CDR2 SVGAGI. The CDR3 is made up of 17 amino acids. CDR3 DNA sequence: TGTGCCAGCAGTTCTCGGGCAGGCCATACGAACACCGGGGAGCTGTTTTTT. Protein sequence: CASSSRAGHTNTGELFF.

The chain recombines TRBV6-1 with TRBJ1-2, with D possibly TRBD1 on 6 matching bases. This CDR3 spans 13 amino acids. Trimming removed 6 bases from V and 2 bases from J, with 10 bases in between. CDR1 and CDR2 (germline): MNHNS, SASEGT. DNA for the CDR3: TGTGCCAGCAGAATGACAGGAAACTATGGCTACACCTTC. It codes for CASRMTGNYGYTF.

This clonotype turned up a few times. The rearrangement joins TRBV28 to TRBJ2-1; 12 bases fit TRBD2. V lost 7 bases to trimming and J lost 7 bases; unmatched junction nucleotides: 8. The CDR3 is 15 residues long. Germline CDR1 MDHEN, CDR2 SYDVKM. The CDR3 reads CASNPTSGRINEQFF. CDR3 DNA: TGTGCCAGCAATCCGACTAGCGGGAGAATAAATGAGCAGTTCTTC.

This clonotype appeared a few times. CDR3 region: CASRTSERWYGYTF. CDR3 sequence (DNA): TGTGCCAGCAGAACATCGGAGAGATGGTATGGCTACACCTTC. The chain combines TRBV27 with TRBJ1-2; D unresolved. V lost 6 bases, J lost 5 bases, and 16 bases lay in between. The CDR3 loop spans 14 amino acids. Looked up from germline, CDR1 is MNHEY and CDR2 is SMNVEV (reference sequence).

In its sample, this clonotype was seen a few times. CDR3 protein: CSALIGETQYF. The CDR3 nucleotides read TGCAGTGCCCTAATCGGGGAGACCCAGTACTTC. The chain joins TRBV20-1 to TRBJ2-5; D is unresolved. The CDR3 has 11 residues. Between the trimmed V and J ends, which lost 6 bases and 5 bases, there was a span of 10 bases. Looked up from germline, CDR1 is DFQATT and CDR2 is SNEGSKA (reference sequence).

As concerns this clonotype: Because the CDR3 is missing its conserved closing phenylalanine or tryptophan, this is likely a read error. The chain carries TRBV5-1 and TRBJ2-7; a weak D match, TRBD2 (6 bases). V dropped 4 bases and J dropped 4 bases, with 21 bases sitting between them. The CDR3 extends over 16 amino acids. Per the germline V gene, CDR1 is SGHRS and CDR2 is YFSETQ. The CDR3 region is CASSLGLRVEGYEQYS. Written as DNA, the CDR3 is TGCGCCAGCAGCCTGGGACTTCGGGTCGAGGGTTACGAGCAGTACTCC.

This clonotype was detected a few times. A junction boundary mismatches the germline segment, possibly from a read error. The rearrangement uses TRBV20-1 and TRBJ2-1; the D gene is possibly TRBD2 (5 bases). The CDR3 covers 12 residues. Germline V gives CDR1 DFQATT, CDR2 SNEGSKA (reference sequence). CDR3 in amino acids: CSARAVNNEQFF. CDR3 nucleotides: TGCAGTGCCAGAGCGGTAAACAATGAGCAGTTCTTC.

J is TRBJ2-1 and V is TRBV7-9; D unclear. The CDR3 loop spans 12 amino acids. Per germline, CDR1 SEHNR and CDR2 FQNEAQ (reference sequence). Trimming cost V 10 bases and J 2 bases, with 9 bases left between them. DNA for the CDR3: TGTGCCACCTTCAACCCCTACAATGAGCAGTTCTTC. Amino acid sequence: CATFNPYNEQFF.

This chain joins TRBV29-1 and TRBJ2-1; D could derive from TRBD1 or TRBD2 (5 bases each). The CDR3 loop spans 14 amino acids. Germline CDR1 reads SQVTM; CDR2 reads ANQGSEA. The V and J ends lost 1 base and 3 bases respectively, with 10 bases between them. In DNA form, the CDR3 reads TGCAGCGTTGAAGCCCGGGACGGCTACAATGAGCAGTTCTTC. Protein product: CSVEARDGYNEQFF.

As for this clonotype: This may be a read error: a much more frequent sequence differs by one nucleotide. The chain carries TRBV7-9 and TRBJ1-2; D is unresolved. Germline V gene data show CDR1 as SEHNR and CDR2 as FQNEAQ (reference sequence). This CDR3 has 17 residues. CDR3 sequence reads: CANSLPPHSSEGYGYTF. The CDR3 coding sequence is TGTGCCAACAGCTTACCCCCACACAGTTCCGAGGGCTATGGCTACACCTTC.

The J gene is TRBJ2-1, the V gene TRBV7-9; 7 bases fit TRBD2. Germline-derived CDR1 and CDR2 are SEHNR and FQNEAQ (reference sequence). Unmatched junction bases numbered 10, after V lost 6 bases and J lost 5 bases. The CDR3 has 15 residues. The CDR3 nucleotides are TGTGCCAGCAGGCCTCTAGCGGTCGTTGACAATGAGCAGTTCTTC. This sequence encodes CASRPLAVVDNEQFF.

As regards this clonotype: A read error may explain this, as a much larger clone is one base away. The DNA for the CDR3 is TGTGCCACCAGTGATTCCCGGGAGACCCAGTACTTC. Protein sequence: CATSDSRETQYF. The chain is built from TRBV24-1 and TRBJ2-5; D unclear. Germline CDR1 and CDR2: KGHDR and SFDVKD. This CDR3 is 12 amino acids long. V was cut by 2 bases and J by 5 bases, with 5 bases left in between.

This chain links TRBV6-2 or TRBV6-3 with TRBJ2-1; TRBD1 agrees at 9 bases. V gave up 6 bases and J gave up 0 bases; unmatched junction bases: 6. CDR1 and CDR2 from the germline V gene are MNHEY and SVGEGT. The CDR3 spans 16 residues. The CDR3 DNA is TGTGCCAGCAGACGGACAGGGGAGATCTCCTACAATGAGCAGTTCTTC. Translated, it gives CASRRTGEISYNEQFF.

This clonotype has more than one count but fewer than ten. J is TRBJ1-2 and V is TRBV4-1, with D tentatively TRBD1 (5 bases). Germline lookup yields CDR1 MGHRA and CDR2 YSYEKL. The length of the CDR3 is 17 residues. The ends were cut back, 0 bases at V and 5 bases at J, with 19 bases in the middle. This CDR3 reads CASSQDDFIGGSYGYTF. CDR3 in DNA: TGCGCCAGCAGCCAAGACGACTTTATCGGGGGTTCTTATGGCTACACCTTC.

The table lists this clonotype with many counts. The V gene is TRBV5-1, the J gene TRBJ2-3; 8 nucleotides align to TRBD1. The CDR3 length is 16 residues. J lost 0 bases, V lost 3 bases, and 6 bases had no gene match. Germline V CDR1 and CDR2: SGHRS, YFSETQ. This CDR3 is CASSSVDRESTDTQYF. For the CDR3, the DNA is TGCGCCAGCAGCTCCGTGGACAGGGAGAGCACAGATACGCAGTATTTT.